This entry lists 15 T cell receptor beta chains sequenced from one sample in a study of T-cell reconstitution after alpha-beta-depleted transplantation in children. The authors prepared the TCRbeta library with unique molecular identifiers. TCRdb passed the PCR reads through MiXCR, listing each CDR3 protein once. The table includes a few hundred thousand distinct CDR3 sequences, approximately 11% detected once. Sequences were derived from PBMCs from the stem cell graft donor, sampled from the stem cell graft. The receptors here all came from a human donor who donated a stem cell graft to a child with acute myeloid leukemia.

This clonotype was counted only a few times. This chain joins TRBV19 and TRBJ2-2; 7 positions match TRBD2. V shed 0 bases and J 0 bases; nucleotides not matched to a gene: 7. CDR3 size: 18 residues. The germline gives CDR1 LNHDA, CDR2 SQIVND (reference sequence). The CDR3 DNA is TGTGCCAGTAGTATAGATCTTTTAGGGAGGGCGAACACCGGGGAGCTGTTTTTT. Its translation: CASSIDLLGRANTGELFF.

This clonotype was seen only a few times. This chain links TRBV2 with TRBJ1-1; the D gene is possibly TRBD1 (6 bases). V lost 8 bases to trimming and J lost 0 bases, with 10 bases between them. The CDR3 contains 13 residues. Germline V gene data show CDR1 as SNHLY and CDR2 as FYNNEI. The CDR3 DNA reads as TGTGCCAGCCGGACAGAAATGAACACTGAAGCTTTCTTT. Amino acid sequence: CASRTEMNTEAFF.

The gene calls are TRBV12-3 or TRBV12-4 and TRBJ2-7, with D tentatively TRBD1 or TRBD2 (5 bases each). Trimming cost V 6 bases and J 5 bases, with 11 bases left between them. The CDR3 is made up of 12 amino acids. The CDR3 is CASSPGAHEQYF. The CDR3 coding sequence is TGTGCCAGCAGCCCCGGGGCCCACGAGCAGTACTTC.

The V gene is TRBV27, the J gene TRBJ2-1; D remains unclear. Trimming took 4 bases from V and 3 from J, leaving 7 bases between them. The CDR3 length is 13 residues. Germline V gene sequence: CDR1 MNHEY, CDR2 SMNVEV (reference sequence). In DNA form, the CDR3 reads TGTGCCAGCAGTTCCTGGAACTACAATGAGCAGTTCTTC. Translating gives CASSSWNYNEQFF.

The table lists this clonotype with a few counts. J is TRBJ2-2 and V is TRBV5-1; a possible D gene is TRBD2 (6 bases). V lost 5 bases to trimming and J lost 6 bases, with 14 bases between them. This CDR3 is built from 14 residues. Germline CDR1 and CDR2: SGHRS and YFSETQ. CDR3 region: CASRGTSSSGELFF. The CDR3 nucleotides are TGCGCCAGCAGGGGTACTAGCAGCTCCGGGGAGCTGTTTTTT. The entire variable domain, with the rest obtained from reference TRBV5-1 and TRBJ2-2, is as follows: KAGVTQTPRYLIKTRGQQVTLSCSPISGHRSVSWYQQTPGQGLQFLFEYFSETQRNKGNFPGRFSGRQFSNSRSEMNVSTLELGDSALYLCASRGTSSSGELFFGEGSRLTVL.

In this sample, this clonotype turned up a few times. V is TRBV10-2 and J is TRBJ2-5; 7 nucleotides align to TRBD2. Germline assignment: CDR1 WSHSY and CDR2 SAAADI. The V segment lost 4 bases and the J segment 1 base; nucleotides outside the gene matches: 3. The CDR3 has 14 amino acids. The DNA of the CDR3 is TGCGCCAGCAGTGCGTCTAGCGGCCAAGAGACCCAGTACTTC. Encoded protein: CASSASSGQETQYF.

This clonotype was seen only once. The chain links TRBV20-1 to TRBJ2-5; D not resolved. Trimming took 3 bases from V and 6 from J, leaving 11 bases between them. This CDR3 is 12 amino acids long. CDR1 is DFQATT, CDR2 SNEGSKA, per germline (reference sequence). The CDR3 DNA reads TGCAGTGCTAGCCCCGGAATGCAGACCCAGTACTTC. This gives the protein CSASPGMQTQYF.

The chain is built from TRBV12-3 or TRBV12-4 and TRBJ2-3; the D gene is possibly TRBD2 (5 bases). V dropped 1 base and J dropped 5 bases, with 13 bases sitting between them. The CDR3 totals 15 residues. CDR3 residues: CASSLGGWGEDTQYF. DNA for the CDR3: TGTGCCAGCAGTTTAGGAGGTTGGGGAGAAGATACGCAGTATTTT.

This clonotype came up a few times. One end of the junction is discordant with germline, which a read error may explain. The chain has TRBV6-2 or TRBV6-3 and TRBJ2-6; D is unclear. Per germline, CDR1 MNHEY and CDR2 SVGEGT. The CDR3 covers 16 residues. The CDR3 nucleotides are TGTGCCACCAGTTACGGCAGTGTCTCTGGGGCCAACGTCCTGACTTTC. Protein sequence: CATSYGSVSGANVLTF.

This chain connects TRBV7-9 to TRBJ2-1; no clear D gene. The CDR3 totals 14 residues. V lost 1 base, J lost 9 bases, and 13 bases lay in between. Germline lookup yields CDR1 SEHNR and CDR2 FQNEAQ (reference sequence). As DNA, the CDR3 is TGTGCCAGCAGCTTAGGGTCGCCAAGGGCTGAGCAGTTCTTC. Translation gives CASSLGSPRAEQFF.

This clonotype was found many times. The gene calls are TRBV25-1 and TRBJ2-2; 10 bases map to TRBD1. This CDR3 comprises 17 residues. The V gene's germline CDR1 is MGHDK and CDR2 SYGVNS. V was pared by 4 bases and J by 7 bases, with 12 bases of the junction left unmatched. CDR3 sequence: CASSVFGTGALGGELFF. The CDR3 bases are TGTGCCAGCAGTGTCTTCGGGACAGGGGCACTCGGCGGGGAGCTGTTTTTT.

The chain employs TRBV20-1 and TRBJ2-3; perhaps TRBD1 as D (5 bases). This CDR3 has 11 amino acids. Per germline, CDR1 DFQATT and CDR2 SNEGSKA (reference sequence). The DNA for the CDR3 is TGCAGCGACAGACCCAGAGATACGCAGTATTTT. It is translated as CSDRPRDTQYF.

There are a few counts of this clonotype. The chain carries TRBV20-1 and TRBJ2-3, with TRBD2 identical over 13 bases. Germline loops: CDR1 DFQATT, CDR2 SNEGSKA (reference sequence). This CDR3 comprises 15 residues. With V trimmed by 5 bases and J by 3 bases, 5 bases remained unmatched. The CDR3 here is CSASPTSGRTDTQYF. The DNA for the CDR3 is TGCAGTGCTTCTCCGACTAGCGGGAGGACAGATACGCAGTATTTT.

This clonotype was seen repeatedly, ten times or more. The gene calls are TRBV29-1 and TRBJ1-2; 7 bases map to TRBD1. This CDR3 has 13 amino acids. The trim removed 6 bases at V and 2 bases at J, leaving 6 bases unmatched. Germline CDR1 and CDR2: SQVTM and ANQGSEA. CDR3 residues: CSVADRANYGYTF. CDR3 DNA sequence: TGCAGCGTGGCTGACAGGGCGAACTATGGCTACACCTTC.

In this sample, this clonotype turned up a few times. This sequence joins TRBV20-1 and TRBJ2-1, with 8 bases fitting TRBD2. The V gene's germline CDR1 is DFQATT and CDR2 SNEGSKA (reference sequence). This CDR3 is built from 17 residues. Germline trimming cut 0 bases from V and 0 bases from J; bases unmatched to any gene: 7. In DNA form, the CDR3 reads TGCAGTGCTAGAGATCATAGCGGGGTGAGCTCCTACAATGAGCAGTTCTTC. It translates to CSARDHSGVSSYNEQFF.